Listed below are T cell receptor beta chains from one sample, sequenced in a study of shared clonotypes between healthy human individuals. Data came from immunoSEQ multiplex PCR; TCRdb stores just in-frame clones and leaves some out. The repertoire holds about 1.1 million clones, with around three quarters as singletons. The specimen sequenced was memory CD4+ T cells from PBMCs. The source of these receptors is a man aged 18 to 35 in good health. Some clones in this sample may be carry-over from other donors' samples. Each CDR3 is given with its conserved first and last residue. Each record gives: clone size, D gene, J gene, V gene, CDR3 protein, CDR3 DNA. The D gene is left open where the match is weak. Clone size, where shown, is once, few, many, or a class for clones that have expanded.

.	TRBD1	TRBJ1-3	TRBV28	CASSGTGRNTIYF	TGTGCCAGCAGCGGGACAGGGCGGAACACCATATATTTT
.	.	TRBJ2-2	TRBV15	CATDGGSDTGELFF	TGTGCCACCGACGGGGGATCGGACACCGGGGAGCTGTTTTTT
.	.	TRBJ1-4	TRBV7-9	CASSFEGGEKLFF	TGTGCCAGCAGCTTCGAGGGTGGTGAAAAACTGTTTTTT
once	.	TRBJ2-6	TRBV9	CASSARDTHSSGANVLTF	TGTGCCAGCAGCGCCCGGGACACCCATAGCTCTGGGGCCAACGTCCTGACTTTC
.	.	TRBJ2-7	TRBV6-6	CASSYWGHEQYF	TGTGCCAGCAGTTATTGGGGCCACGAGCAGTACTTC
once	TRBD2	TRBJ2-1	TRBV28	CASSTPSGVRNEQFF	TGTGCCAGCAGTACTCCTAGCGGGGTCCGGAATGAGCAGTTCTTC
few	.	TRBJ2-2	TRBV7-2	CASSLRWGAAGELFF	TGTGCCAGCAGCTTACGATGGGGCGCGGCCGGGGAGCTGTTTTTT
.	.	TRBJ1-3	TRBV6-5	CASTTDSGNTIYF	TGTGCCAGCACAACAGACTCTGGAAACACCATATATTTT
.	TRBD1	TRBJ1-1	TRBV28	CASRTGAPPKAFF	TGTGCCAGCAGGACAGGGGCCCCCCCCAAAGCTTTCTTT
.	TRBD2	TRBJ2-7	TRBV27	CASRAGLASSPYEQYF	TGTGCCAGCAGGGCCGGACTAGCTAGTTCCCCCTACGAGCAGTACTTC
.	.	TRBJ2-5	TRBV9	CASSTGTTRGETQYF	TGTGCCAGCAGCACCGGGACAACCCGGGGGGAGACCCAGTACTTC
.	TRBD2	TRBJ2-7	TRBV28	CASSTQTSGRYEQYF	TGTGCCAGCAGTACCCAGACTAGCGGGAGGTACGAGCAGTACTTC
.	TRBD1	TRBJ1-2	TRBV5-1	CASSHETGGGYTF	TGCGCCAGCAGTCATGAGACAGGGGGTGGCTACACCTTC
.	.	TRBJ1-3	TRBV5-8	CASSLQGYSGNTIYF	TGTGCCAGCAGCCTACAGGGCTACTCTGGAAACACCATATATTTT
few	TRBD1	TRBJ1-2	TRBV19	CASTRQGIGQGVAGYTF	TGTGCCAGTACCCGACAGGGGATAGGACAGGGGGTTGCTGGCTACACCTTC
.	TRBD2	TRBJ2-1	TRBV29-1	CSVTPGTSAYNEQFF	TGCAGCGTTACCCCCGGGACTAGCGCGTACAATGAGCAGTTCTTC
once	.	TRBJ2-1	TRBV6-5	CASSTSNEQFF	TGTGCCAGCAGTACCAGCAATGAGCAGTTCTTC
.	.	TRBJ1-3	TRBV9	CASSVLPSGNTIYF	TGTGCCAGCAGCGTACTCCCCTCTGGAAACACCATATATTTT
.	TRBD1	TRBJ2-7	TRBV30	CAWTQDRGSYEQYF	TGTGCCTGGACTCAGGACAGGGGGAGCTACGAGCAGTACTTC
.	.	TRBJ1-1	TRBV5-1	CASSLDWMNTEAFF	TGCGCCAGCAGCTTGGATTGGATGAACACTGAAGCTTTCTTT
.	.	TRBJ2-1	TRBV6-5	CASHGGGTKIF	TGTGCCAGCCATGGCGGCGGGACCAAGATCTTC
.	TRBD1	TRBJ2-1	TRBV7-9	CASSSYRDRGVNEQFF	TGTGCCAGCAGCTCGTACCGGGACAGGGGTGTCAATGAGCAGTTCTTC
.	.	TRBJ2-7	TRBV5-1	CASSLSLGPVEQYF	TGCGCCAGCAGCTTGTCGTTGGGCCCCGTCGAGCAGTACTTC
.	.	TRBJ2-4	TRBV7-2	CASSLNGVGNFRYF	TGTGCCAGCAGCTTAAACGGGGTAGGGAATTTCCGGTACTTC
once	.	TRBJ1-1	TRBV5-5	CASSRITGGTEAFF	TGTGCCAGCAGCCGAATCACCGGTGGGACTGAAGCTTTCTTT
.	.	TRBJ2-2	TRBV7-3	CASSLGGAGELFF	TGTGCCAGCAGCTTAGGCGGAGCCGGGGAGCTGTTTTTT
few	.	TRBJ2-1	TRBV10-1	CASSESAASYNEQFF	TGCGCCAGCAGTGAGTCCGCGGCTTCCTACAATGAGCAGTTCTTC
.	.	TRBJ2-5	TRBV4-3	CASSQDLLGQQETQYF	TGCGCCAGCAGCCAAGATCTTCTCGGGCAGCAAGAGACCCAGTACTTC
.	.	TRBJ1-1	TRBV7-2	CASTKSAAAMNTEAFF	TGTGCCAGCACCAAAAGCGCGGCCGCGATGAACACTGAAGCTTTCTTT
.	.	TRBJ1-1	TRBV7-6	CASSSRTANTEAFF	TGTGCCAGCAGCTCCCGGACAGCGAACACTGAAGCTTTCTTT
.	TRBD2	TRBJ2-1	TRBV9	CASAKNGLAPYNEQFF	TGTGCCAGCGCCAAGAACGGACTAGCGCCCTACAATGAGCAGTTCTTC
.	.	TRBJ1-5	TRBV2	CASSARVNQPQHF	TGTGCCAGCAGTGCCCGAGTCAATCAGCCCCAGCATTTT
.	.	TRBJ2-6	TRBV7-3	CASSSASSSSGANVLTF	TGTGCCAGCAGCTCGGCGAGTTCGAGCTCTGGGGCCAACGTCCTGACTTTC
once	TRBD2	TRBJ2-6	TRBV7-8	CASSRREGSGANVLTF	TGTGCCAGCAGCCGACGGGAGGGCTCTGGGGCCAACGTCCTGACTTTC
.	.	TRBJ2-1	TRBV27	CASSLERPSQGGAYNEQFF	TGTGCCAGCAGTTTAGAGCGCCCTTCACAGGGTGGAGCCTACAATGAGCAGTTCTTC
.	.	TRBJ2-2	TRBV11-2	CASSLVGVELFF	TGTGCCAGCAGCTTAGTAGGGGTGGAGCTGTTTTTT
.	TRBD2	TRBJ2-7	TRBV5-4	CASIRTSGSYEQYF	TGTGCCAGCATCCGGACTAGCGGTTCCTACGAGCAGTACTTC
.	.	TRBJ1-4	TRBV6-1	CASRGGEKLFF	TGTGCCAGCAGGGGGGGGGAAAAACTGTTTTTT
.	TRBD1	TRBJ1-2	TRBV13	CASSLPDRGRSYGYTF	TGTGCCAGCAGCTTACCGGACAGGGGAAGGTCGTATGGCTACACCTTC
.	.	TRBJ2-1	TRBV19	CASSFLAGVEQFF	TGTGCCAGTAGTTTTCTAGCTGGGGTTGAGCAGTTCTTC
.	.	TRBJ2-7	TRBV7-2	CASSFSTLYEQYF	TGTGCCAGCAGCTTCTCCACGTTATACGAGCAGTACTTC
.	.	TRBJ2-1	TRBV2	CASSERAAEQFF	TGTGCCAGCAGTGAGAGGGCGGCTGAGCAGTTCTTC
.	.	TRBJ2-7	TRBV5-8	CASSPRSGAYEQYF	TGTGCCAGCAGCCCCAGATCAGGGGCCTACGAGCAGTACTTC
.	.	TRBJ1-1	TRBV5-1	CASRAGDGNTEAFF	TGCGCCAGCAGGGCCGGTGACGGGAACACTGAAGCTTTCTTT
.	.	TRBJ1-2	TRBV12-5	CASGSRVGGGYTF	TGTGCTAGTGGTTCCAGGGTCGGTGGCGGCTACACCTTC
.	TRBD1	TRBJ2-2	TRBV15	CATSRMDRTGELFF	TGTGCCACCAGCAGGATGGACAGGACCGGGGAGCTGTTTTTT
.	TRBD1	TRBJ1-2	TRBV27	CASSLNRGLGYTF	TGTGCCAGCAGTTTAAACAGGGGGCTTGGCTACACCTTC
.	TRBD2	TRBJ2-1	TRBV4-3	CASSQDRAGGVANEQFF	TGCGCCAGCAGCCAAGATCGGGCGGGAGGGGTCGCGAATGAGCAGTTCTTC
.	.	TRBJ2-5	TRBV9	CASSVDSGAPLETQYF	TGTGCCAGCAGCGTAGATTCGGGAGCTCCCCTTGAGACCCAGTACTTC
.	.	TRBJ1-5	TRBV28	CATSTGQPQHF	TGTGCCACCTCGACTGGACAGCCCCAGCATTTT
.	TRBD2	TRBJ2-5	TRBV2	CASTASGRTQETQYF	TGTGCCAGCACGGCTAGCGGGAGAACACAAGAGACCCAGTACTTC
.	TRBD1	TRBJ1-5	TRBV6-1	CASSWDRGLEPQHF	TGTGCCAGCAGCTGGGACAGAGGGTTGGAACCCCAGCATTTT
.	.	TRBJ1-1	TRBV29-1	CSVVGARNTEAFF	TGCAGCGTTGTGGGGGCCAGGAACACTGAAGCTTTCTTT
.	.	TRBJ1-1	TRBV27	CASSLYPARYTEAFF	TGTGCCAGCAGTTTATATCCGGCCAGGTACACTGAAGCTTTCTTT
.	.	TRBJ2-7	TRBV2	CASTLAPAYEQYF	TGTGCCAGCACCCTAGCGCCGGCCTACGAGCAGTACTTC
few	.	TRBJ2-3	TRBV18	CASSPPEIDTQYF	TGTGCCAGCTCACCGCCAGAGATAGATACGCAGTATTTT